This T cell receptor (beta chain) came from a study of control samples from healthy donors and cancer patients. The data were produced by immunoSEQ multiplex PCR, yet TCRdb's version contains in-frame clones alone and is incomplete. Found here are about 77,000 clones, roughly 92% of them singletons; the top ten hold about 5.6%. CDR1 is WNHNN and CDR2 is SYGVQD in the germline V gene (reference sequence). The CDR3 sequence is 14 residues long. V lost 8 bases, J lost 4 bases, and 18 bases lay in between. This sequence was found in a woman aged 55-69 years in good health. The chain couples TRBV10-1 to TRBJ2-7; the D gene is possibly TRBD1 (5 bases). Sequencing used blood. Written as DNA, the CDR3 is TGCGCCAGCCCGAAGAAGGGGTCGCCTTACGAGCAGTACTTC. It translates to CASPKKGSPYEQYF.